This T cell receptor (beta chain) came from a study of blood T cell repertoires in COVID-19. Study-level information: Samples representing acute and convalescent COVID-19 were sourced from the United States, Italy and Spain.

Germline V gene data show CDR1 as MDHEN and CDR2 as SYDVKM. Trimming cost V 4 bases and J 7 bases; bases outside gene matches: 16. The CDR3 extends over 18 amino acids. The study recruited people aged about 18 to 90 years across about 25 US areas. Assignment of participants to cohorts was predicated upon participant-reported clinical history. Cohort 3 donors counted as recovered after two negative PCRs, clearance, or resolved symptoms. Some clones are missing from TCRdb's copy, which holds only in-frame ones; the method was immunoSEQ multiplex PCR. The sample has approximately 220,000 clones, about 87% seen once.

The sequenced sample was PBMCs or T cells enriched from blood (not recorded which). This chain links TRBV28 with TRBJ2-1; 10 bases are shared with TRBD2. This TCR derives from a man between 25 and 39 years old who had recovered from COVID-19. CDR3 in amino acids: CASSSREPKRGGRNEQFF. CDR3 bases: TGTGCCAGCAGTTCGCGAGAACCTAAGCGGGGGGGCAGGAATGAGCAGTTCTTC. Variable domain in full (rest from reference TRBV28 and TRBJ2-1): DVKVTQSSRYLVKRTGEKVFLECVQDMDHENMFWYRQDPGLGLRLIYFSYDVKMKEKGDIPEGYSVSREKKERFSLILESASTNQTSMYLCASSSREPKRGGRNEQFFGPGTRLTVL.